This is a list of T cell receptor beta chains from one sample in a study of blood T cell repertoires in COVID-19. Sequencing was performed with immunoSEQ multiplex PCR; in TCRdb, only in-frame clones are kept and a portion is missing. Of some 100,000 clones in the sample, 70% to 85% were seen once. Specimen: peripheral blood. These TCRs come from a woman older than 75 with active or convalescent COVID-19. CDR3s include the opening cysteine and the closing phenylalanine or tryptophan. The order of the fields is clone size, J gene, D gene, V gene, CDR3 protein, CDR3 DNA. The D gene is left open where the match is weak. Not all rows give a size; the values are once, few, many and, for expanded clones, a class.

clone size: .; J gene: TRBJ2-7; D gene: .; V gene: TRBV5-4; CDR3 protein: CASSHSGYEQYF; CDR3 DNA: TGTGCCAGCAGCCATAGCGGCTACGAGCAGTACTTC
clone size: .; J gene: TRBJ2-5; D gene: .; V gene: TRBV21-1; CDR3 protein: CASSKQVGSTDHQETQYF; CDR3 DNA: TGTGCCAGCAGCAAACAAGTGGGCAGCACCGACCATCAAGAGACCCAGTACTTC
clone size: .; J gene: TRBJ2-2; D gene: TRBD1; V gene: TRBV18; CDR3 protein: CASSQDRASTGELFF; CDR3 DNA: TGTGCCAGCTCCCAAGACAGGGCGAGCACCGGGGAGCTGTTTTTT
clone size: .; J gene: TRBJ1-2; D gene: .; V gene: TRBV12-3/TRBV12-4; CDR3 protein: CASHRGTHYGYTF; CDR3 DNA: TGTGCCAGCCATAGGGGGACGCACTATGGCTACACCTTC
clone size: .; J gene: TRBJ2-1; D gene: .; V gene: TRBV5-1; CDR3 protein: CASSSSAYNEQFF; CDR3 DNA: TGCGCCAGCAGCTCTTCCGCCTACAATGAGCAGTTCTTC
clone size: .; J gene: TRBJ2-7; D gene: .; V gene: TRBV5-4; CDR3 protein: CASSLEAGSYEQYF; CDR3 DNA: TGTGCCAGCAGCTTGGAGGCAGGGTCCTACGAGCAGTACTTC
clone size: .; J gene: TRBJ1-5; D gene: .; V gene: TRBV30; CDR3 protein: CAWSGGINQPQHF; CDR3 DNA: TGTGCCTGGAGTGGCGGGATCAATCAGCCCCAGCATTTT
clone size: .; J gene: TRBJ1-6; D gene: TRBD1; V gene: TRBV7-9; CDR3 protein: CASSLQGASYNSPLHF; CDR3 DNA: TGTGCCAGCAGCTTACAGGGGGCTTCCTATAATTCACCCCTCCACTTT
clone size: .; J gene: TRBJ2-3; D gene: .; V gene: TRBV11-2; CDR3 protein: CASSLDQGRTDTQYF; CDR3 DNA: TGTGCCAGCAGCTTAGATCAAGGGAGGACAGATACGCAGTATTTT
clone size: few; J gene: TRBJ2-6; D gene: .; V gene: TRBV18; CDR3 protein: CASSPRRVGANVLTF; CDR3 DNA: TGTGCCAGCTCACCGCGCCGGGTGGGGGCCAACGTCCTGACTTTC
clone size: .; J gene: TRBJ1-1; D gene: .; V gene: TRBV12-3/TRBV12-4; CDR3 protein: CASSFQGVTEAFF; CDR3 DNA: TGTGCCAGCAGTTTCCAAGGGGTCACTGAAGCTTTCTTT
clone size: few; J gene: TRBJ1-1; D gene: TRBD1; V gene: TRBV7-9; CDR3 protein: CASSPGGTGSEAFF; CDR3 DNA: TGTGCCAGCAGCCCAGGGGGGACAGGGTCAGAAGCTTTCTTT
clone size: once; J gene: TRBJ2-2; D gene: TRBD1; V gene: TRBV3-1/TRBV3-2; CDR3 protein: CASAGGFRTVMIGELFF; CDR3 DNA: TGTGCCAGCGCAGGGGGATTTAGGACTGTTATGATCGGGGAGCTGTTTTTT
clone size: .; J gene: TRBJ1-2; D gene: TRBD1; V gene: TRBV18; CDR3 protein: CASSAARDRGSNYGYTF; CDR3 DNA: TGTGCCAGCTCAGCAGCGCGGGACAGGGGTTCGAACTATGGCTACACCTTC
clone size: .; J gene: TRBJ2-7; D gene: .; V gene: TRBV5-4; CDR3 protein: CASSLAGQYEQYF; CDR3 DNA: TGTGCCAGCAGCTTGGCTGGGCAGTACGAGCAGTACTTC
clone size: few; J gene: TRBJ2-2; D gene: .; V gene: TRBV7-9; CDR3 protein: CASLGGPQNTGELFF; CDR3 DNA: TGTGCCAGCTTAGGGGGACCCCAGAACACCGGGGAGCTGTTTTTT
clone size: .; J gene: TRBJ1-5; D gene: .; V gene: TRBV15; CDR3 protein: CATSRAVRQPQHF; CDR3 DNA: TGTGCCACCAGCAGAGCGGTCCGCCAGCCCCAGCATTTT
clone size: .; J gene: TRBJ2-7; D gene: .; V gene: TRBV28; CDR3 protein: CASSFKRALWDEQYF; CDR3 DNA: TGTGCCAGCAGTTTCAAGAGGGCCCTTTGGGACGAGCAGTACTTC
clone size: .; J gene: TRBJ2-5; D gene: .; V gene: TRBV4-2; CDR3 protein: CASSDQGPQETQYF; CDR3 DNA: TGTGCCAGCAGTGACCAGGGTCCCCAAGAGACCCAGTACTTC
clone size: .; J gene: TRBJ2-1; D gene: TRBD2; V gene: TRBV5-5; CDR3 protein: CASSLSPGTSNEQFF; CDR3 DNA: TGTGCCAGCAGCTTGAGCCCCGGGACTAGCAATGAGCAGTTCTTC
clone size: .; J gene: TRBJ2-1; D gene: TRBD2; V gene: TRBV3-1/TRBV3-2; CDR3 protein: CASRFPGAGDNEQFF; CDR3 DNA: TGTGCCAGCAGATTCCCGGGAGCGGGAGACAATGAGCAGTTCTTC
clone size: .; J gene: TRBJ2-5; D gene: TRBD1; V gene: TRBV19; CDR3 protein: CASTQGQGHVETQYF; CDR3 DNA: TGTGCCAGTACCCAAGGACAGGGTCACGTCGAGACCCAGTACTTC
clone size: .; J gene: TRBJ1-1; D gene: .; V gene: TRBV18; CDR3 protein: CASSPGIQGEAFF; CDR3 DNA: TGTGCCAGCTCACCGGGGATCCAGGGTGAAGCTTTCTTT
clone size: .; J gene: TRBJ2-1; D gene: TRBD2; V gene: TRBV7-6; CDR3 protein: CASSLVATSGGPYNEQFF; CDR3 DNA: TGTGCCAGCAGCTTAGTAGCAACTAGCGGGGGACCCTACAATGAGCAGTTCTTC
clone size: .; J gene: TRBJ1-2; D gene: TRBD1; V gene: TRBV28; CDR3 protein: CASSLRFPEGQGF; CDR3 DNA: TGTGCCAGCAGTCTAAGATTCCCCGAGGGACAGGGCTTC
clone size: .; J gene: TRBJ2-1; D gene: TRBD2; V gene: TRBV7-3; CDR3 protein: CASSFWTSGEFSEQFF; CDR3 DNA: TGTGCCAGCAGCTTCTGGACTAGCGGGGAATTTAGTGAGCAGTTCTTC
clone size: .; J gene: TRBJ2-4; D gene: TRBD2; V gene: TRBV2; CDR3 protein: CASCGIGRADFDHAKNIQYF; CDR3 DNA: TGTGCCTCCTGCGGAATCGGGAGGGCCGATTTCGACCACGCCAAAAACATTCAGTACTTC
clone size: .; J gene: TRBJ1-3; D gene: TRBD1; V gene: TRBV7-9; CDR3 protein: CASSLGTGADGGYF; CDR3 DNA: TGTGCCAGCAGCTTAGGGACAGGGGCGGACGGCGGATATTTT
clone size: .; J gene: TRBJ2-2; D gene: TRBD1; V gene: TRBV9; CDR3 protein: CASSQGGLLNTGELFF; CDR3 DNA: TGTGCCAGCAGCCAAGGGGGCCTATTGAACACCGGGGAGCTGTTTTTT
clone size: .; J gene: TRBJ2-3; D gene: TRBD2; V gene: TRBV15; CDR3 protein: CATTGTSGTTDTQYF; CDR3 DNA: TGTGCCACCACAGGGACTAGCGGGACAACAGATACGCAGTATTTT
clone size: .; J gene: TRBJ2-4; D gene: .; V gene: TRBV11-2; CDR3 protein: CASSLAGVRNIQYF; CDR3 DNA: TGTGCCAGCAGCTTGGCAGGGGTTCGAAACATTCAGTACTTC
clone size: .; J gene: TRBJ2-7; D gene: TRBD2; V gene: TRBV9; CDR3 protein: CASSPRLADYEQYF; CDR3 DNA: TGTGCCAGCAGCCCCCGACTAGCGGACTACGAGCAGTACTTC
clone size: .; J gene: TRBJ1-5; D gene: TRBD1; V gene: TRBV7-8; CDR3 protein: CASSLGQGGYQPQHF; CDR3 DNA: TGTGCCAGCAGCCTGGGACAGGGAGGGTATCAGCCCCAGCATTTT
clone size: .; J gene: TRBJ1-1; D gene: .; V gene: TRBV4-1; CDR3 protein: CASSQDPGLKVRGSEAFF; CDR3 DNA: TGCGCCAGCAGCCAAGACCCAGGGCTAAAAGTCCGGGGGTCTGAAGCTTTCTTT
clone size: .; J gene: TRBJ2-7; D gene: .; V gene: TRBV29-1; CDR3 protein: CSVPLGDFQYF; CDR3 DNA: TGCAGCGTTCCCCTGGGGGACTTTCAGTACTTC
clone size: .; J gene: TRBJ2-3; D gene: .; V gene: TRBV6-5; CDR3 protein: CASSVGGMSTDTQYF; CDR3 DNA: TGTGCCAGCAGCGTCGGAGGGATGAGCACAGATACGCAGTATTTT
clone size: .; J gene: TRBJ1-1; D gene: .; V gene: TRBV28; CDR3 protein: CASSLRVNTEAFF; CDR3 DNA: TGTGCCAGCAGTTTACGGGTGAACACTGAAGCTTTCTTT
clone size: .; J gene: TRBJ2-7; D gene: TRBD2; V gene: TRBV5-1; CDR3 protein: CASKRIGQPGLADEQYF; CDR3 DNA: TGCGCCAGCAAGCGGATCGGGCAACCCGGACTAGCTGACGAGCAGTACTTC
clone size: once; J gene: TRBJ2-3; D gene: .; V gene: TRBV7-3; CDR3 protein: CASSLTGGQNTQYF; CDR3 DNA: TGTGCCAGCAGCTTAACGGGGGGGCAAAATACGCAGTATTTT
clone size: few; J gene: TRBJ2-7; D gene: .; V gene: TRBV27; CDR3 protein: CASTRFSGGSEQYF; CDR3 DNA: TGTGCCAGCACCCGGTTCTCCGGGGGTAGCGAGCAGTACTTC
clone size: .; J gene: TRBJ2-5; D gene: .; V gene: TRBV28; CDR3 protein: CASIGAPETQYF; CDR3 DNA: TGTGCCAGCATAGGGGCCCCGGAGACCCAGTACTTC
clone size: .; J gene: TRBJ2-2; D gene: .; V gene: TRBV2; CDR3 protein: CASSGATENTGELFF; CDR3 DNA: TGTGCCAGCAGTGGAGCGACAGAGAACACCGGGGAGCTGTTTTTT
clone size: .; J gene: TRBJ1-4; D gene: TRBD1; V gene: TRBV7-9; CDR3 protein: CASSPRGQGLEKLFF; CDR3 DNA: TGTGCCAGCAGCCCCCGGGGACAGGGGTTGGAAAAACTGTTTTTT
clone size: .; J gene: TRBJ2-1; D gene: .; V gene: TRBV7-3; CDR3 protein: CASSPALSEQFF; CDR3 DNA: TGTGCCAGCAGCCCCGCACTGAGTGAGCAGTTCTTC
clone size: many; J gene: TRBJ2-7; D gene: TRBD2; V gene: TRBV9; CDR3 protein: CASSTTSGYEQYF; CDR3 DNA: TGTGCCAGCAGCACGACTAGCGGATACGAGCAGTACTTC
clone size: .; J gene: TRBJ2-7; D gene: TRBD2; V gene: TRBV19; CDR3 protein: CASSIYSGTAPLVQYF; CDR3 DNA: TGTGCCAGTAGTATCTACAGCGGGACCGCCCCCCTGGTGCAGTACTTC
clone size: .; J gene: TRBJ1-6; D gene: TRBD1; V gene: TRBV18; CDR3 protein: CASSPPPGQGNSPLHF; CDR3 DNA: TGTGCCAGCTCACCACCGCCGGGACAGGGAAATTCACCCCTCCACTTT
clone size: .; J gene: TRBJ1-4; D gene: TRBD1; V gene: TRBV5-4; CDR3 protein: CASSQMDRGEKLFF; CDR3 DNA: TGTGCCAGCAGCCAAATGGACAGGGGGGAAAAACTGTTTTTT
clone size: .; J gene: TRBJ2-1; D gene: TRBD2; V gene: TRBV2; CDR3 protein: CASTSGSYNEQFF; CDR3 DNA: TGTGCCAGCACTAGCGGGAGTTACAATGAGCAGTTCTTC